This TCR beta chain was recorded in a study of human T cells and chemical hapten exposure. Time point denoted: healthy volunteer bleed at 2 weeks. Unfractionated whole blood was the source from which total RNA was extracted. The CDR3 has 17 amino acids. Per germline, CDR1 MNHEY and CDR2 SVGEGT. Trimming pared 6 bases from V and 5 bases from J, leaving 23 bases between. Each CDR3 protein gets one entry after TCRdb re-called the RACE reads with MiXCR. The table has about 130,000 distinct CDR3 sequences, 9% to 10% seen once. The receptor's source is a male donor in good health. Some clones in this sample may be carry-over from other donors' samples. J is TRBJ1-5 and V is TRBV6-2 or TRBV6-3; no firm D call. The specimen sequenced was whole blood. The CDR3 region has the DNA TGTGCCAGCAGAGCTAGTTTTAGGAAAGACTTGCATCAGCCCCAGCATTTT. Translating it yields CASRASFRKDLHQPQHF.